The rows below give T cell receptor beta chains drawn from one sample of a study of shared clonotypes between healthy human individuals. Method: immunoSEQ multiplex PCR; TCRdb's copy keeps in-frame clones and lacks some. The sample lists 2 million to 2.5 million clones; less than 95% were seen once. Sequencing was carried out using naive CD8+ T cells sorted from blood. All receptors come from a man younger than 35 in good health. Each CDR3 is given with its conserved first and last residue.

>TRBV28|TRBJ2-7
CASSHRGSLYEQYF
>TRBV27|TRBJ2-1
CASSLMGGSYNEQFF
>TRBV6-1|TRBJ1-6
CASSEGVWGPESPLHF
>TRBV7-9|TRBJ2-1
CASSLASGGAAYNEQFF
>TRBV7-9|TRBJ2-1
CASSLESSAGDEQFF
>TRBV6-5|TRBJ2-3
CASSNSGGTDTQYF
>TRBV5-8|TRBJ2-3
CASSFRDGYVWDTQYF
>TRBV28|TRBJ1-2
CASSPAGGAENGYTF
>TRBV4-1|TRBJ1-2
CASSLIVGWGYTF
>TRBV7-2|TRBJ2-7
CASSLLAGGPYEQYF
>TRBV9|TRBJ1-6
CASSKDDSPLHF
>TRBV27|TRBJ1-5
CASSHTLGNQPQHF
>TRBV11-1|TRBJ2-7
CASSLGHSYEQYF
>TRBV7-6|TRBJ2-5
CASSQSGRATQYF
>TRBV15|TRBJ2-3
CATSRVDPDTQYF
>TRBV4-1|TRBJ2-3
CASSQEPQGAITDTQYF
>TRBV5-6|TRBJ2-4
CASSLEGWNIQYF
>TRBV7-6|TRBJ2-1
CASSRDMSSYNEQFF
>TRBV6-5|TRBJ2-7
CASSAGTSGSEQYF
>TRBV15|TRBJ2-1
CATSRDRGTYNEQFF
>TRBV5-4|TRBJ1-1
CASSLRMNTEAFF
>TRBV7-2|TRBJ1-1
CASSPRQGEYTEAFF
>TRBV2|TRBJ2-3
CASRGLAGGTPSTDTQYF
>TRBV10-3|TRBJ1-2
CANRPPGQGNGYTF
>TRBV29-1|TRBJ2-5
CSVGRLTAETQYF
>TRBV7-3|TRBJ2-2
CASSLTGAGELFF